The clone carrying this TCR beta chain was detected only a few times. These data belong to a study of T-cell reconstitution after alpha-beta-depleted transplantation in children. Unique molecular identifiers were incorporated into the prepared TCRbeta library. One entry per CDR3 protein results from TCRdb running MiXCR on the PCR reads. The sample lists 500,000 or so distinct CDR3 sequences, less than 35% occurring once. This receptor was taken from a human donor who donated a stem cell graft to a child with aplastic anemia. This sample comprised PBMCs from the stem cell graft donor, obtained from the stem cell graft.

CDR3: CASILGRGQKNQPQHF. The CDR3 DNA reads TGTGCCAGCATCTTAGGGAGGGGGCAGAAAAATCAGCCCCAGCATTTT. V and J are TRBV6-1 and TRBJ1-5, with 7 positions matching TRBD1. The CDR3 spans 16 residues. With V trimmed by 7 bases and J by 4 bases, 13 bases remained unmatched. CDR1 is MNHNS and CDR2 is SASEGT in the germline V gene.